This T cell receptor (beta chain) is from a study of T cell repertoires in cytomegalovirus infection. Turning to the study itself: Public TCR beta signatures provided an indication of both CMV infection and a matching HLA type. Overall study findings and caveats: Cumulated frequencies of public TCR beta families served to identify carriers of CMV plus the relevant HLA. Dominant in the ex vivo response were TCR beta clonotypes restricted by HLA-C and specific for CMV.

This clonotype was seen ten or more times. Its antigen is as yet unknown. MiXCR was run by TCRdb on the reads, yielding one entry per CDR3 protein. This table has roughly 45,000 distinct CDR3 sequences, 20% to 25% appearing once. Sequenced material: PBMCs, sequenced either directly or after in vitro stimulation (not recorded which). The receptor was isolated from a human donor in good health (CMV status not recorded). Some clones in this sample may be carry-over from other donors' samples.

The CDR3 coding sequence is TGTGCCAGCAGCTTAGAGTCCAGGATAGAACAGAGACACTATTTGACTGAAGCTTTCTTT. This translates into CASSLESRIEQRHYLTEAFF. This chain links TRBV7-8 with TRBJ1-1; no clear D gene. From germline, CDR1 is SGHVS and CDR2 FQNEAQ. V lost 1 base to trimming and J lost 5 bases, with 29 bases between them. The CDR3 consists of 20 residues.